This TCR beta chain was captured by sequencing in a study of monozygotic twins with cystic fibrosis. Trimming took 7 bases from V and 10 from J, leaving 17 bases between them. Germline values: CDR1 LNHDA, CDR2 SQIVND (reference sequence). The length of the CDR3 is 13 residues. The repertoire was sequenced with immunoSEQ multiplex PCR; TCRdb's copy has only in-frame clones and lacks some. In the table there are around 34,000 clones, roughly nine tenths of which are singletons. V and J are TRBV19 and TRBJ2-1, with a tentative D call TRBD1 (6 bases). The sequencing input was blood. The clonotype was recovered from a girl aged 2 to 9 with cystic fibrosis. CDR3 amino acids: CASNSGTRREQFF. CDR3 nucleotide sequence: TGTGCCAGTAACTCGGGGACACGGAGGGAGCAGTTCTTC.